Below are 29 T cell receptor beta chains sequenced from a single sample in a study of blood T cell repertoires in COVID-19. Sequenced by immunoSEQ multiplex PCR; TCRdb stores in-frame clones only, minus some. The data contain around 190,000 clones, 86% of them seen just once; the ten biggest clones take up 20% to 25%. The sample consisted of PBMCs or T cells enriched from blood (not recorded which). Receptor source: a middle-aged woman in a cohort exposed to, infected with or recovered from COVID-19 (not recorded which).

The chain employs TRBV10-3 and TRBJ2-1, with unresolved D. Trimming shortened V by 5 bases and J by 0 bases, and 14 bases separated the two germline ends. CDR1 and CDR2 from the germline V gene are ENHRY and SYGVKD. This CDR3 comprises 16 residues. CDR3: CAISYSTESSYNEQFF. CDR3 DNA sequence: TGTGCCATCAGTTATTCTACGGAGAGCTCCTACAATGAGCAGTTCTTC.

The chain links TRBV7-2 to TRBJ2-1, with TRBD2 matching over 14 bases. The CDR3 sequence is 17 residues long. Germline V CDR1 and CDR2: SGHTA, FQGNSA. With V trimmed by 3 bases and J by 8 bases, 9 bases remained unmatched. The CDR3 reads CASSLGLAGVGWDEQFF. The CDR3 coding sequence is TGTGCCAGCAGCTTGGGACTAGCGGGAGTCGGTTGGGATGAGCAGTTCTTC.

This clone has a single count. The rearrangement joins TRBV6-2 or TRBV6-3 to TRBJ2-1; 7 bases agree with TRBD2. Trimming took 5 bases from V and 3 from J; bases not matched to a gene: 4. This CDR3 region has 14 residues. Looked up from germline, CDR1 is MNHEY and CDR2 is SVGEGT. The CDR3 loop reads CASSNQRGYNEQFF. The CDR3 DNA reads TGTGCCAGCAGTAATCAGCGGGGCTACAATGAGCAGTTCTTC.

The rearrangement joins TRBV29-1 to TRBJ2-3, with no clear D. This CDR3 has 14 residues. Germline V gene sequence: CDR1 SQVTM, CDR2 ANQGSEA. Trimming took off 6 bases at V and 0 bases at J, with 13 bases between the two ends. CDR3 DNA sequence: TGCAGCGTCGCCCAAAGCGCGAGCACAGATACGCAGTATTTT. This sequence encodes CSVAQSASTDTQYF.

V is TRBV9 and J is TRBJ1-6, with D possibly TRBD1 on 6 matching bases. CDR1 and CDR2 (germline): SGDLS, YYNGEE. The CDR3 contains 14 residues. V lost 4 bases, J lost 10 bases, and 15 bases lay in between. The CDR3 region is CASSSPGEGSPLHF. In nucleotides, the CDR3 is TGTGCCAGCAGCTCCCCAGGGGAGGGATCACCCCTCCACTTT.

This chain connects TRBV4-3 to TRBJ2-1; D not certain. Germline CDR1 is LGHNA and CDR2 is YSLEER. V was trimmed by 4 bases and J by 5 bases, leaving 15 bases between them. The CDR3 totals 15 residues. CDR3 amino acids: CASSPGSANNNEQFF. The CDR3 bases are TGCGCCAGCAGCCCCGGGTCCGCGAATAACAATGAGCAGTTCTTC.

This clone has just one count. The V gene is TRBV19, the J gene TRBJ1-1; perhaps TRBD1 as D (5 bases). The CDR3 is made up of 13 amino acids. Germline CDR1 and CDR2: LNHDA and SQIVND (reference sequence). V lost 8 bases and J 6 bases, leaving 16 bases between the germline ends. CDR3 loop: CASGARGGAEAFF. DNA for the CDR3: TGTGCCAGTGGAGCCCGAGGAGGGGCTGAAGCTTTCTTT. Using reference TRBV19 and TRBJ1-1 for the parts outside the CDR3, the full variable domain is DGGITQSPKYLFRKEGQNVTLSCEQNLNHDAMYWYRQDPGQGLRLIYYSQIVNDFQKGDIAEGYSVSREKKESFPLTVTSAQKNPTAFYLCASGARGGAEAFFGQGTRLTVV.

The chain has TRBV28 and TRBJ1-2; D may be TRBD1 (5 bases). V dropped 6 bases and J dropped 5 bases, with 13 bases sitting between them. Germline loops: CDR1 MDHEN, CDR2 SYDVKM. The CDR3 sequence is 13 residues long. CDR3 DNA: TGTGCCAGCAGCCGGGGACTGATTTATGGCTACACCTTC. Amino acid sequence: CASSRGLIYGYTF.

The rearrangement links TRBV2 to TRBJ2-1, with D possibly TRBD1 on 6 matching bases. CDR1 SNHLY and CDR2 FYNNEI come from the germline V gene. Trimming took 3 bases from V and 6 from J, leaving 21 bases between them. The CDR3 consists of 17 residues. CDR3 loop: CASSEVGWGQSSNEQFF. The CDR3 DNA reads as TGTGCCAGCAGTGAGGTTGGTTGGGGGCAATCCAGCAATGAGCAGTTCTTC.

The CDR3 coding sequence is TGTGCCAGCCTCGGACAGAAAAACATTCAGTACTTC. Translation: CASLGQKNIQYF. V usage is TRBV19 and J usage is TRBJ2-4, with TRBD1 as a possible D gene (6 bases). The CDR3 is made up of 12 amino acids. CDR1 is LNHDA and CDR2 is SQIVND in the germline V gene (reference sequence). V lost 9 bases to trimming and J lost 4 bases, with 10 bases between them.

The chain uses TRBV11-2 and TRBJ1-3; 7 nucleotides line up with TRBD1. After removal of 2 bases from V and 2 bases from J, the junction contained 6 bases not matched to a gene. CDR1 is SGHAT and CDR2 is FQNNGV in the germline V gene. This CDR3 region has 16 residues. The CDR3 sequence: CASSLRQGRAGNTIYF. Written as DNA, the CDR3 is TGTGCCAGCAGCTTAAGACAGGGTAGAGCTGGAAACACCATATATTTT.

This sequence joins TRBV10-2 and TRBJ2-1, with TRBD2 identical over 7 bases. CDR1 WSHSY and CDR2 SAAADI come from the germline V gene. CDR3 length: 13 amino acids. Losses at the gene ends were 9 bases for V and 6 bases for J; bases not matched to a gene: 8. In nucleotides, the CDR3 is TGCGCCAGTGGGGACTACGTCGGCAATGAGCAGTTCTTC. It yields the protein CASGDYVGNEQFF.

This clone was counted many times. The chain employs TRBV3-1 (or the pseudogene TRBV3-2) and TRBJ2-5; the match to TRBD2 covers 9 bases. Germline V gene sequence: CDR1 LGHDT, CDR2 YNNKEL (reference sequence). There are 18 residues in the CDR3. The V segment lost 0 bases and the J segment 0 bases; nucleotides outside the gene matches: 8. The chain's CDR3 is CASSQEGGREVYQETQYF. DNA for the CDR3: TGTGCCAGCAGCCAAGAAGGCGGGAGGGAAGTATACCAAGAGACCCAGTACTTC.

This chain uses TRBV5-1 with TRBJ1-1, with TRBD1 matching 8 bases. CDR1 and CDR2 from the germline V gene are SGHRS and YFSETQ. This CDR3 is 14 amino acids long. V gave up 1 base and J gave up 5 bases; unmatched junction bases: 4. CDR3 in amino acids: CASSLQGAGTEAFF. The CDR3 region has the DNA TGCGCCAGCAGCTTGCAGGGGGCGGGAACTGAAGCTTTCTTT. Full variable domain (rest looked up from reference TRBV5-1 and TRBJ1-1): KAGVTQTPRYLIKTRGQQVTLSCSPISGHRSVSWYQQTPGQGLQFLFEYFSETQRNKGNFPGRFSGRQFSNSRSEMNVSTLELGDSALYLCASSLQGAGTEAFFGQGTRLTVV.

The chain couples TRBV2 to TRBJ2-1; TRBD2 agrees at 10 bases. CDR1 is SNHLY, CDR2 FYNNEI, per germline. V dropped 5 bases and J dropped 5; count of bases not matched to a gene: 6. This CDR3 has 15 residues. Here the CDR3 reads CASSKRTSGDNEQFF. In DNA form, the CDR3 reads TGTGCCAGCAGTAAAAGGACTAGCGGAGACAATGAGCAGTTCTTC.

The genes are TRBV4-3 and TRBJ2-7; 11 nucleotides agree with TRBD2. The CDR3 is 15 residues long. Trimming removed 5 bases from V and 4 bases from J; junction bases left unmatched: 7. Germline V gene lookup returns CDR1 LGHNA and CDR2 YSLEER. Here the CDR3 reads CASSSGTSGAYEQYF. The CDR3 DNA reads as TGCGCCAGCAGCTCAGGGACTAGCGGAGCATACGAGCAGTACTTC.

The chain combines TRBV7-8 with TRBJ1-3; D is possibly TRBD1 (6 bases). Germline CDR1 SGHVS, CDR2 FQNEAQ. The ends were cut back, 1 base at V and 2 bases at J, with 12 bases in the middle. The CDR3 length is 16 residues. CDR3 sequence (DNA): TGTGCCAGCAGCTTAGGCCAGGGGTTCCCTGGAAACACCATATATTTT. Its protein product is CASSLGQGFPGNTIYF. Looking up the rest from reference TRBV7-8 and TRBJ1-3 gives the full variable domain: GAGVSQSPRYKVAKRGQDVALRCDPISGHVSLFWYQQALGQGPEFLTYFQNEAQLDKSGLPSDRFFAERPEGSVSTLKIQRTQQEDSAVYLCASSLGQGFPGNTIYFGEGSWLTVV.

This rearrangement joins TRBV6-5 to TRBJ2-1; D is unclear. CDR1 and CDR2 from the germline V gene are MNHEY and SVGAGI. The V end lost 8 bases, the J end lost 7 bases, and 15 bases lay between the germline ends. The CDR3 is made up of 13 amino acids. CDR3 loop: CASSDFPGNEQFF. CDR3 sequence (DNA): TGTGCCAGCTCGGATTTCCCGGGTAATGAGCAGTTCTTC.

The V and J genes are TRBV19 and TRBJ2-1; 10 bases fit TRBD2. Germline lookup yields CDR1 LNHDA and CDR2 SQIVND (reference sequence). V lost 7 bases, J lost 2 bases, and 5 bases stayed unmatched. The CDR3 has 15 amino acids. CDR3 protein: CASTHSGRTYNEQFF. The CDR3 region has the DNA TGTGCCAGTACCCATAGCGGGAGGACCTACAATGAGCAGTTCTTC.

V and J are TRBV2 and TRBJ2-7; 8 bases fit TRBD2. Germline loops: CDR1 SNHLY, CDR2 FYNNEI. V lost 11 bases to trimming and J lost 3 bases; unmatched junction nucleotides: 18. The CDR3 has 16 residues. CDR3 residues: CALREREPQDYYEQYF. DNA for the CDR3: TGTGCCCTGCGCGAGCGGGAGCCCCAGGATTACTACGAGCAGTACTTC. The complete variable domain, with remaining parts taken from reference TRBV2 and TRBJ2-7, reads EPEVTQTPSHQVTQMGQEVILRCVPISNHLYFYWYRQILGQKVEFLVSFYNNEISEKSEIFDDQFSVERPDGSNFTLKIRSTKLEDSAMYFCALREREPQDYYEQYFGPGTRLTVT.

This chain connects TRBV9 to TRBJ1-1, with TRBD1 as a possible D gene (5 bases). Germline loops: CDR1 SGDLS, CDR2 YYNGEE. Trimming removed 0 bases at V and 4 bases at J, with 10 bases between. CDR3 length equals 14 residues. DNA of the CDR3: TGTGCCAGCAGCGTAGTAGTTAGGGGCACTGAAGCTTTCTTT. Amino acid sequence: CASSVVVRGTEAFF.

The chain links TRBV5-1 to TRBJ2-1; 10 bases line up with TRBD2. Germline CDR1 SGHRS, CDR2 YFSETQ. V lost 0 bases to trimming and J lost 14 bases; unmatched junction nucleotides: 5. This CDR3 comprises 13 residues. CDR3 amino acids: CASSLDLAGVKFF. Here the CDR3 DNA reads TGCGCCAGCAGCTTGGATCTAGCGGGAGTAAAGTTCTTC.

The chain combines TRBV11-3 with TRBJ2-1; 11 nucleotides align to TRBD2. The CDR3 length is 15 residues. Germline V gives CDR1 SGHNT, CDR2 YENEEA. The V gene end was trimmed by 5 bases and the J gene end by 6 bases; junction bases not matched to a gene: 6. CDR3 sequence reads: CASSQTSGSSNEQFF. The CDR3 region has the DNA TGTGCCAGCAGCCAAACTAGCGGGAGTTCCAATGAGCAGTTCTTC. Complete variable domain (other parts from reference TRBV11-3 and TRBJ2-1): EAGVVQSPRYKIIEKKQPVAFWCNPISGHNTLYWYLQNLGQGPELLIRYENEEAVDDSQLPKDRFSAERLKGVDSTLKIQPAELGDSAVYLCASSQTSGSSNEQFFGPGTRLTVL.

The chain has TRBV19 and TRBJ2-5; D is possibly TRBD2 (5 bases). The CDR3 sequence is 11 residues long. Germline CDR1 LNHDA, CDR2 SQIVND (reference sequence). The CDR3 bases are TGTGCGTCAGCGGCCCGAGAGACCCAGTACTTC. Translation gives CASAARETQYF.

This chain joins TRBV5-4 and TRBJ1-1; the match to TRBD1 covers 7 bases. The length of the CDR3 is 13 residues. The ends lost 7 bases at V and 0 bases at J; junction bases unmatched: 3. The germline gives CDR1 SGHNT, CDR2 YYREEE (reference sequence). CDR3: CASGDSLNTEAFF. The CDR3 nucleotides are TGTGCCAGCGGGGACAGCTTGAACACTGAAGCTTTCTTT.

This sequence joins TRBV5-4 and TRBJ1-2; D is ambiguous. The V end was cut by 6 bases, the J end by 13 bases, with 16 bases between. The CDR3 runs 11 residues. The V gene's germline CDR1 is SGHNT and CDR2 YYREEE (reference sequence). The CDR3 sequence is CASISDGMATF. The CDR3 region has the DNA TGTGCCAGCATCTCTGACGGGATGGCCACCTTC.

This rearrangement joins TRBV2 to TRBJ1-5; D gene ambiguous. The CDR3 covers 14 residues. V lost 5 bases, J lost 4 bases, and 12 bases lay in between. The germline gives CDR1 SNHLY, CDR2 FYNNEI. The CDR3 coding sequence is TGTGCCAGCAGTAAACCGGGAGGAAATCAGCCCCAGCATTTT. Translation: CASSKPGGNQPQHF.

The CDR3 DNA sequence: TGCGCCAGCAGCCAATCCGGGACAATCTCTGAAGCTTTCTTT. As protein: CASSQSGTISEAFF. The rearrangement links TRBV4-1 to TRBJ1-1, with a weak D call TRBD1 (6 bases). This CDR3 has 14 amino acids. Trimming took 2 bases from V and 6 from J, leaving 13 bases between them. The germline V gene encodes CDR1 MGHRA and CDR2 YSYEKL.

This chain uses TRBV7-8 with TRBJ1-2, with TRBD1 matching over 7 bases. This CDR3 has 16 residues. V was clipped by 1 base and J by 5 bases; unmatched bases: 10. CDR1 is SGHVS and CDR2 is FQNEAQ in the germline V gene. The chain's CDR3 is CASSLGGQSILYGYTF. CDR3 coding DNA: TGTGCCAGCAGCTTAGGGGGACAGTCGATCCTTTATGGCTACACCTTC. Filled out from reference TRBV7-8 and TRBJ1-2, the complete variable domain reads GAGVSQSPRYKVAKRGQDVALRCDPISGHVSLFWYQQALGQGPEFLTYFQNEAQLDKSGLPSDRFFAERPEGSVSTLKIQRTQQEDSAVYLCASSLGGQSILYGYTFGSGTRLTVV.